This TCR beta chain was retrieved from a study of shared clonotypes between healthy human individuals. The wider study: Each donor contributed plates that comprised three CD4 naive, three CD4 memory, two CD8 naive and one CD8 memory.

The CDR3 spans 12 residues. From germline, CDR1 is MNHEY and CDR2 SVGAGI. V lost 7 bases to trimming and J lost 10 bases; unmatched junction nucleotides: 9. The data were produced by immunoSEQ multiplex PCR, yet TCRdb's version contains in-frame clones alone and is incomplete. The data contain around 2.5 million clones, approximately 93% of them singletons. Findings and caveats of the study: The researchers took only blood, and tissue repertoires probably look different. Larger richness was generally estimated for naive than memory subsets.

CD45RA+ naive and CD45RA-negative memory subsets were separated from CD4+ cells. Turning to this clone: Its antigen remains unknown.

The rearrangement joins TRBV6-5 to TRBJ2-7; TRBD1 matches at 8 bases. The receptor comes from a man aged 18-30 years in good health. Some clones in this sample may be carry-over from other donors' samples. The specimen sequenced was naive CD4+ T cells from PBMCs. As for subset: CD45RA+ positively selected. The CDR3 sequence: CASINPDRDQYF. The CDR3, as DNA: TGTGCCAGCATTAACCCGGACAGGGACCAGTACTTC.